This T cell receptor (beta chain) was sequenced during a study of identical twins. Healthy Caucasians supplied all donations. TCRdb fed the 5' RACE reads into MiXCR, producing one record per CDR3 protein. The sample has hundreds of thousands of distinct CDR3 sequences, around 6% seen once. Study-wide points: Beta clonotypes that were abundant in cord blood contained fewer insertions, a pattern absent from memory repertoires. The study reached conclusions through statistical analysis that was cross-sectional, not following the same donors.

This clonotype was recorded many times. What it recognizes is unknown. The clonotype originates from a man aged 18 to 30 in good health. What was sequenced was naive T cells sorted from blood.

CDR3 DNA: TGCGCCAGCAGCTTGCAAGTAGCGGGAAGCTCTGGGGCCAACGTCCTGACTTTC. Translating it yields CASSLQVAGSSGANVLTF. The rearrangement uses TRBV5-1 and TRBJ2-6; 8 bases are shared with TRBD2. Germline CDR1 is SGHRS and CDR2 is YFSETQ. The CDR3 is made up of 18 amino acids. V shed 1 base, J shed 0 bases, and the junction held 6 bases outside the gene matches.